These 12 T cell receptor beta chains originate from one sample sequenced in a study of T-cell memory formation after mild COVID-19. TCRdb called the 5' RACE reads again in MiXCR, with one record for every CDR3 protein. The sample shows about 560,000 distinct CDR3 sequences, about 22% of them seen only once. The sample was PBMCs or a T cell subset sorted from them (not recorded which). All receptors derive from an adult woman who had mild COVID-19 (a few samples of this study predate the infection). Cell type and time point are not known.

This clonotype was seen a few times. The chain couples TRBV3-1 to TRBJ1-2; TRBD1 matches 8 bases. The germline V gene encodes CDR1 LGHDT and CDR2 YNNKEL (reference sequence). The J segment lost 8 bases and the V segment lost 5 bases, leaving 7 bases of the junction unmatched. The CDR3 covers 13 residues. CDR3 sequence (DNA): TGTGCCAGCAGCTATGGACAGGGAGGAGGCTACACCTTC. Protein product: CASSYGQGGGYTF.

In DNA, the CDR3 is TGTGCCAGCAGCGACCCAGGAGGAGGGAGCGAGCAGTACTTC. Its translation is CASSDPGGGSEQYF. This chain connects TRBV25-1 to TRBJ2-7; maybe TRBD2 (6 bases). The germline V gene encodes CDR1 MGHDK and CDR2 SYGVNS. V was shortened by 6 bases and J by 6 bases, with 18 bases between the two germline ends. CDR3 size: 14 residues.

The chain has TRBV30 and TRBJ2-1; D is ambiguous. The CDR3 is 13 residues long. The V end lost 2 bases, the J end lost 3 bases, and 8 bases lay between the germline ends. Germline CDR1 is GTSNPN and CDR2 is SVGIG (reference sequence). The CDR3 here is CAWSFGHYNEQFF. The CDR3 DNA follows: TGTGCCTGGAGTTTTGGGCACTACAATGAGCAGTTCTTC.

CDR3 bases: TGTGCCAGCAGTCCCCCGGGCCCCTCGGAGGGAAAACTGTTTTTT. Translated: CASSPPGPSEGKLFF. The J gene is TRBJ1-4, the V gene TRBV2, with D unresolved. CDR1 SNHLY and CDR2 FYNNEI come from the germline V gene. V lost 5 bases to trimming and J lost 10 bases, with 20 bases between them. The CDR3 contains 15 residues.

In its sample, this clonotype was seen a few times. The chain joins TRBV7-3 to TRBJ2-7, with 12 bases that match TRBD1. CDR3 length: 16 residues. Germline V lookup: CDR1 SGHTA, CDR2 FQGTGA. V was pared by 2 bases and J by 5 bases, with 7 bases of the junction left unmatched. CDR3: CASSLQGGQGADEQYF. The CDR3 nucleotides are TGTGCCAGCAGCTTACAAGGGGGACAGGGGGCGGACGAGCAGTACTTC. Full variable domain (remainder filled in from reference TRBV7-3 and TRBJ2-7): GAGVSQTPSNKVTEKGKYVELRCDPISGHTALYWYRQSLGQGPEFLIYFQGTGAADDSGLPNDRFFAVRPEGSVSTLKIQRTERGDSAVYLCASSLQGGQGADEQYFGPGTRLTVT.

The V gene is TRBV12-3 or TRBV12-4, the J gene TRBJ2-3; maybe TRBD2 (6 bases). V lost 8 bases, J lost 6 bases, and 27 bases lay in between. The CDR3 has 17 residues. CDR3 DNA: TGTGCCAGCCAAGACCGTCTTAGCGGACCCTGGGCTGATACGCAGTATTTT. Its translation is CASQDRLSGPWADTQYF.

This clonotype has at least ten counts. The rearrangement joins TRBV5-1 to TRBJ2-7, with a possible D match to TRBD2 (5 bases). Trimming took off 0 bases at V and 4 bases at J, with 8 bases between the two ends. The CDR3 consists of 13 residues. Germline V gene sequence: CDR1 SGHRS, CDR2 YFSETQ. The CDR3 protein is CASSLAEGYEQYF. The DNA for the CDR3 is TGCGCCAGCAGCTTGGCCGAGGGTTACGAGCAGTACTTC.

This chain connects TRBV12-3 or TRBV12-4 to TRBJ2-1, with D tentatively TRBD1 (8 bases). Trimming shortened V by 5 bases and J by 7 bases, and 24 bases separated the two germline ends. The CDR3 covers 17 residues. In DNA form, the CDR3 reads TGTGCCAGCAGTCCCTCGGGGGGCAGGGGGCCGGCGAATGAGCAGTTCTTC. Protein: CASSPSGGRGPANEQFF.

CDR3 nucleotides: TGCGCCAGCAGCTTGGCACCAGCGGGAGCTCAGGAGCAGTTCTTC. Encoded protein: CASSLAPAGAQEQFF. The rearrangement uses TRBV5-1 and TRBJ2-1, with 8 bases that match TRBD2. This CDR3 contains 15 residues. Germline CDR1 and CDR2: SGHRS and YFSETQ. V lost 0 bases and J lost 10; bases outside the gene matches: 9.

V is TRBV6-1 and J is TRBJ2-3; 10 bases are shared with TRBD1. Looked up from germline, CDR1 is MNHNS and CDR2 is SASEGT. CDR3 length: 13 amino acids. Germline trimming cut 8 bases from V and 6 bases from J; bases unmatched to any gene: 5. The chain's CDR3 is CASRDRGRDTQYF. Here the CDR3 DNA reads TGTGCCAGCCGCGACAGGGGGCGGGATACGCAGTATTTT.

V and J are TRBV7-9 and TRBJ2-3; D gene unclear. The CDR3 has 15 amino acids. Per the germline V gene, CDR1 is SEHNR and CDR2 is FQNEAQ (reference sequence). Trimming left V 7 bases short and J 3 bases short, with 17 bases between. CDR3 region: CASKPAVRYTDTQYF. The CDR3 nucleotides read TGTGCCAGCAAACCCGCGGTGAGATATACAGATACGCAGTATTTT.

V gene TRBV29-1 combines with J gene TRBJ2-1; unclear D gene. V was pared by 1 base and J by 5 bases, with 21 bases between. This CDR3 is 17 amino acids long. Looked up from germline, CDR1 is SQVTM and CDR2 is ANQGSEA. CDR3 DNA: TGCAGCGTTGAAGTAAGGCTCTCTAGAAGTGGGAACAATGAGCAGTTCTTC. Amino acids: CSVEVRLSRSGNNEQFF.